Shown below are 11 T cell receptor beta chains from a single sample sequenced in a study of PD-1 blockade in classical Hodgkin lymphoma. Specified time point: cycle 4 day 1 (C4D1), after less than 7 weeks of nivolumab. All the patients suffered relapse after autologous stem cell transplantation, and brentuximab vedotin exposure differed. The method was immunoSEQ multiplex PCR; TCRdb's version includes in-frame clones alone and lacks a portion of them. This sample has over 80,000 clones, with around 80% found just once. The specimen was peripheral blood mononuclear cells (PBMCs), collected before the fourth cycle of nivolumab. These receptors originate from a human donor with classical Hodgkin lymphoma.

CDR3 residues: CASSSVGTQYF. CDR3 coding DNA: TGTGCCAGCAGCTCTGTCGGTACGCAGTATTTT. This sequence joins TRBV7-2 and TRBJ2-3; D gene unclear. The CDR3 is made up of 11 amino acids. With 4 bases removed from V and 8 bases from J, the gap between germline ends came to 7 bases. The germline gives CDR1 SGHTA, CDR2 FQGNSA.

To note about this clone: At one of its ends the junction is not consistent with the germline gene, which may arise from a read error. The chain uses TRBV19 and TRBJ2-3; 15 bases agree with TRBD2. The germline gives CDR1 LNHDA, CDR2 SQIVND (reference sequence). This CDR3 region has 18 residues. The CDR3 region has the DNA TGTGCCAGTAGCATAGGACTAGCGGGAGGGCCTGGCACAGATACGCAGTATTTT. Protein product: CASSIGLAGGPGTDTQYF.

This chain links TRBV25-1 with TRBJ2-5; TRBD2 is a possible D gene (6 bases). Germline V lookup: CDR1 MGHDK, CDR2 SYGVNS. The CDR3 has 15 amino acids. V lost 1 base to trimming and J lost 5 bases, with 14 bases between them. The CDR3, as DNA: TGTGCCAGCAGTGAATCACTTGGGGGGTTGGAGACCCAGTACTTC. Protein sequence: CASSESLGGLETQYF.

In DNA form, the CDR3 reads TGCGCCAGCAGCTTGAAAGAGACCCAGTACTTC. Residues: CASSLKETQYF. The chain employs TRBV5-1 and TRBJ2-5, with D unresolved. V shed 1 base and J shed 3 bases, with 1 base lying between them. Germline loops: CDR1 SGHRS, CDR2 YFSETQ. The CDR3 is 11 residues long.

CDR3 DNA: TGTGCCAGCACCTCCCTTTACGGGAGAATTTACGAGCAGTACTTC. Protein: CASTSLYGRIYEQYF. The rearrangement uses TRBV28 and TRBJ2-7, with a weak D call TRBD2 (6 bases). Trimming pared 7 bases from V and 4 bases from J, leaving 20 bases between. The V gene's germline CDR1 is MDHEN and CDR2 SYDVKM. This CDR3 region has 15 residues.

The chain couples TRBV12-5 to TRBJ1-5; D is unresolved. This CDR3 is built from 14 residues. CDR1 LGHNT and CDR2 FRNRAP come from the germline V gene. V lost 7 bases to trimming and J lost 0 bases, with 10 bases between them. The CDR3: CASARVPSNQPQHF. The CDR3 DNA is TGTGCTAGTGCCCGGGTACCTAGCAATCAGCCCCAGCATTTT.

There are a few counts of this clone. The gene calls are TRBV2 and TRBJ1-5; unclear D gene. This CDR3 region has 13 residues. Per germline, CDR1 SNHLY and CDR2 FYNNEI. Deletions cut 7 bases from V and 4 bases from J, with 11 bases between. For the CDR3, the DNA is TGTGCCAGCATACTGGACCCTAATCAGCCCCAGCATTTT. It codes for CASILDPNQPQHF.

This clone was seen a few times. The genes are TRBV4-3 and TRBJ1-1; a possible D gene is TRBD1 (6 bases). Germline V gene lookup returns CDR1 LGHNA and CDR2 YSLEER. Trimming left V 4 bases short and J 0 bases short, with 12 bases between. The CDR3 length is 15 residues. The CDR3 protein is CASSPDRLMNTEAFF. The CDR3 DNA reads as TGCGCCAGCAGCCCCGACAGGCTTATGAACACTGAAGCTTTCTTT.

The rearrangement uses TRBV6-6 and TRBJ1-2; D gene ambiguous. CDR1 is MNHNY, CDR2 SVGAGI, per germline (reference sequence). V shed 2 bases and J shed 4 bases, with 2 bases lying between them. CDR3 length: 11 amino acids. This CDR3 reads CASSYGYGYTF. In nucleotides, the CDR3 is TGTGCCAGCAGTTACGGCTATGGCTACACCTTC.

The CDR3 sequence: CASSRGQGLQETQYF. Here the CDR3 DNA reads TGTGCCAGCAGCAGGGGGCAGGGCCTACAAGAGACCCAGTACTTC. The genes are TRBV5-4 and TRBJ2-5, with 7 nucleotides matching TRBD1. The CDR3 contains 15 residues. From germline, CDR1 is SGHNT and CDR2 YYREEE (reference sequence). With V trimmed by 4 bases and J by 2 bases, 8 bases remained unmatched. The complete variable domain, with remaining parts taken from reference TRBV5-4 and TRBJ2-5, reads ETGVTQSPTHLIKTRGQQVTLRCSSQSGHNTVSWYQQALGQGPQFIFQYYREEENGRGNFPPRFSGLQFPNYSSELNVNALELDDSALYLCASSRGQGLQETQYFGPGTRLLVL.

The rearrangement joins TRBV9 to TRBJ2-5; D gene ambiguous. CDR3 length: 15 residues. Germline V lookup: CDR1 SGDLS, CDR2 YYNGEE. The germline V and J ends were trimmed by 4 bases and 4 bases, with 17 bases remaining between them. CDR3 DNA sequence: TGTGCCAGCAGCCGTTTTATTACGTCGATAGAGACCCAGTACTTC. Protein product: CASSRFITSIETQYF.